This TCR beta chain originates from a study of type 1 and type 2 diabetes patients. Study in general: Donors were type 1 diabetes, type 2 diabetes, or nondiabetic controls. Study-wide results and limits: Type 2 diabetes and control samples shared highly correlated V and J usage, averaging roughly 0.97.

With 6 bases removed from V and 6 bases from J, the gap between germline ends came to 11 bases. The CDR3 is 12 residues long. Germline assignment: CDR1 MGHDK and CDR2 SYGVNS. Regarding this clonotype: Its cognate antigen is unknown.

The PCR template was genomic DNA. A primer set of 30 forward and 13 reverse primers amplified the CDR3. TCRdb used MiXCR to reprocess the multiplex PCR reads, holding one entry per CDR3 protein. The data contain fewer than 350,000 distinct CDR3 sequences, roughly 50% of them singletons. Source material: peripheral blood mononuclear cells (PBMCs). This receptor was identified in a man aged 18-30 years with type 2 diabetes. This sequence joins TRBV25-1 and TRBJ1-1; perhaps TRBD1 as D (5 bases). CDR3 in DNA: TGTGCCAGCAGCTCAACGGGGGCTGAAGCTTTCTTT. This gives the protein CASSSTGAEAFF.